Reported below is one T cell receptor (beta chain). Its target is not known. These data come from a study of identifying expanded T cells in peripheral blood. Whole-study findings and limits: Differentially abundant clones: around 1.1 between replicates, 16.4 at about two weeks, 19 to 20 at four.

Germline assignment: CDR1 SGHKS and CDR2 YYEKEE (reference sequence). Trimming pared 3 bases from V and 5 bases from J, leaving 14 bases between. CDR3 size: 14 residues. Data came from immunoSEQ multiplex PCR; TCRdb stores just in-frame clones and leaves some out. The table includes about 81,000 clones, 84% detected once. Healthy donors had no documented immune events, such as infections, while sampled. The TCR was taken from a person aged 18 to 75 in good health. The chain couples TRBV5-5 to TRBJ2-5; perhaps TRBD1 as D (6 bases). Sequences were obtained from blood. The CDR3 DNA sequence: TGTGCCAGCAGCTCGAACAGGGCAGAGGAGACCCAGTACTTC. It encodes CASSSNRAEETQYF. Full variable domain (remainder filled in from reference TRBV5-5 and TRBJ2-5): DAGVTQSPTHLIKTRGQQVTLRCSPISGHKSVSWYQQVLGQGPQFIFQYYEKEERGRGNFPDRFSARQFPNYSSELNVNALLLGDSALYLCASSSNRAEETQYFGPGTRLLVL.